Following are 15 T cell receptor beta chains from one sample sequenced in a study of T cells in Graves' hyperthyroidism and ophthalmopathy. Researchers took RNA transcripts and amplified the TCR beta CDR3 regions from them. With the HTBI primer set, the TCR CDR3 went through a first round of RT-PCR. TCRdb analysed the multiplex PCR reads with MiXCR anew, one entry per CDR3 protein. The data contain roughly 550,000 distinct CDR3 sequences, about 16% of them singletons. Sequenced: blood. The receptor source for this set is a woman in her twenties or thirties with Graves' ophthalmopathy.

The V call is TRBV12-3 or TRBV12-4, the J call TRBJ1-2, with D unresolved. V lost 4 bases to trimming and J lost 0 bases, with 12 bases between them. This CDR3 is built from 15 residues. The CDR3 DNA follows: TGTGCCAGCAGTTCCGAGGGCACAACTAACTATGGCTACACCTTC. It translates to CASSSEGTTNYGYTF.

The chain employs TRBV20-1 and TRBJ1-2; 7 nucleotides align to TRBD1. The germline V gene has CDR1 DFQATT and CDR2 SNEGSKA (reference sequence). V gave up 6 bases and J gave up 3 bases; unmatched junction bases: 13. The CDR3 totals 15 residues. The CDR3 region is CSAPRMGTVDYGYTF. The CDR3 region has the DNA TGCAGTGCCCCCCGAATGGGGACAGTGGACTATGGCTACACCTTC.

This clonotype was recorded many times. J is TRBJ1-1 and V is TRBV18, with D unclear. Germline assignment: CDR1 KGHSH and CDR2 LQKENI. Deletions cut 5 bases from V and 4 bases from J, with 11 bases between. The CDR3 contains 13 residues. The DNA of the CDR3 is TGTGCCAGCTCAAGGACGAGGAGCACTGAAGCTTTCTTT. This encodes CASSRTRSTEAFF.

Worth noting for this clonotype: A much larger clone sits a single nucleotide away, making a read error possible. CDR3 nucleotides: TGTGCCAGCAGTTCCGACTACAGCAATGAGCAGTTCTTC. This translates into CASSSDYSNEQFF. V usage is TRBV28 and J usage is TRBJ2-1; D perhaps matches TRBD2 (5 bases). Trimming removed 4 bases at V and 6 bases at J, with 10 bases between. CDR1 and CDR2 (germline): MDHEN, SYDVKM. CDR3 length equals 13 residues.

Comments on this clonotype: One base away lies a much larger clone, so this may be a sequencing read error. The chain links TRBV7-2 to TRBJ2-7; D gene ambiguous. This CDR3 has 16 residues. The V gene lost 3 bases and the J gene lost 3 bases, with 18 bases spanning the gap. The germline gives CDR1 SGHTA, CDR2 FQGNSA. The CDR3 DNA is TGTGCCAGCAGCTTCCCACGAGGCCGAAGGCGCTACGAGCAGTACTTC. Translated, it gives CASSFPRGRRRYEQYF.

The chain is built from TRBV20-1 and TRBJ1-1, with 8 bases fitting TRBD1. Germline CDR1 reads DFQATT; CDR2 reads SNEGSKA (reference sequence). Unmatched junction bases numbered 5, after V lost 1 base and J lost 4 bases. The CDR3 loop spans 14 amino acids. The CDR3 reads CSARVPGGSTEAFF. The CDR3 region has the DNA TGCAGTGCTAGAGTCCCAGGGGGCAGCACTGAAGCTTTCTTT.

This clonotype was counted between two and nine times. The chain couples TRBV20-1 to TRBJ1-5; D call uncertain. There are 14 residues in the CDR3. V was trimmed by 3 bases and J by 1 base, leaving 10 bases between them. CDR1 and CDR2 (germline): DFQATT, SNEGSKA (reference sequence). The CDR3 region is CSARDLGSNQPQHF. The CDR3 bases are TGCAGTGCTAGGGACTTAGGGAGCAATCAGCCCCAGCATTTT.

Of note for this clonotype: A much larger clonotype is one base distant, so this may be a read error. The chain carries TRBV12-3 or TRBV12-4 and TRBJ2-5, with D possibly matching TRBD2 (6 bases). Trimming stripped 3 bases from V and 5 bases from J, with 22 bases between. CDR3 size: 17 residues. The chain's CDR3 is CASSFIIGSSRGETQYF. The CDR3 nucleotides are TGTGCCAGCAGTTTTATTATCGGGAGCAGCCGGGGGGAGACCCAGTACTTC.

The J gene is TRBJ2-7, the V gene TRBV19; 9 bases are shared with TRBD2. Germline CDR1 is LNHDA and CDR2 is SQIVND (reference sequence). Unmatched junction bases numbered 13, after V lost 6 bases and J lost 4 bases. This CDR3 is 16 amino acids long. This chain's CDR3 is CASSGVTSGQRYEQYF. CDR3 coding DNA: TGTGCCAGTAGCGGCGTTACTAGCGGGCAAAGGTACGAGCAGTACTTC.

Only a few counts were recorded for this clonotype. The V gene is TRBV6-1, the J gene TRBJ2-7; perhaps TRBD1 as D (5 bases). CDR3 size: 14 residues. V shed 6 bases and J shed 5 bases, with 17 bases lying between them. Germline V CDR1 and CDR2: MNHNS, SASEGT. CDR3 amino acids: CASRRQGDVHEQYF. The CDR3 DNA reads TGTGCCAGCAGACGCCAGGGTGACGTACACGAGCAGTACTTC.

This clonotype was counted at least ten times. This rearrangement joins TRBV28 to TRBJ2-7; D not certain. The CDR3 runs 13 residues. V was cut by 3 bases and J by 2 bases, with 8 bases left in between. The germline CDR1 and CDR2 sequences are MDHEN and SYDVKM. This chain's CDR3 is CASSLDGPYEQYF. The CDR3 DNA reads TGTGCCAGCAGTTTGGACGGTCCCTACGAGCAGTACTTC.

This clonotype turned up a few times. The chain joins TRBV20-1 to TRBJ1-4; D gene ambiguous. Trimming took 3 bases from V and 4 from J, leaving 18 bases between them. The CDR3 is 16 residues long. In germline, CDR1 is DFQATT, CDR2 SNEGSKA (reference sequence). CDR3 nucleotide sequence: TGCAGTGCTAGCCCCAGAACGGTTAACAGTAATGAAAAACTGTTTTTT. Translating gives CSASPRTVNSNEKLFF.

Here the CDR3 DNA reads TGTGCCAGCAGTGAAGAAAAGGCATGGACAGGGGAGGCCACTGAAGCTTTCTTT. Its translation is CASSEEKAWTGEATEAFF. The chain links TRBV6-1 to TRBJ1-1; 9 nucleotides align to TRBD1. The V gene end was trimmed by 1 base and the J gene end by 4 bases; junction bases not matched to a gene: 13. This CDR3 has 18 residues. The germline V gene encodes CDR1 MNHNS and CDR2 SASEGT.

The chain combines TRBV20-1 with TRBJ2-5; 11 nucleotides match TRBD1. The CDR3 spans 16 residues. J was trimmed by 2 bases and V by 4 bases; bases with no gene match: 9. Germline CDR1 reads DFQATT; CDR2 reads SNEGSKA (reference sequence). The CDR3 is CSATTGQGANQETQYF. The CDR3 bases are TGCAGTGCTACGACCGGACAGGGGGCAAATCAAGAGACCCAGTACTTC.

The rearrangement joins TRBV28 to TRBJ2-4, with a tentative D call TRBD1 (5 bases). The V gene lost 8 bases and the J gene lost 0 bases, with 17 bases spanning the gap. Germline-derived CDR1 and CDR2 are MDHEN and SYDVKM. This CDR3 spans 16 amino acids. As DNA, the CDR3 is TGTGCCAGCCGTATTACATGGGGCCAAGCCAAAAACATTCAGTACTTC. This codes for CASRITWGQAKNIQYF.